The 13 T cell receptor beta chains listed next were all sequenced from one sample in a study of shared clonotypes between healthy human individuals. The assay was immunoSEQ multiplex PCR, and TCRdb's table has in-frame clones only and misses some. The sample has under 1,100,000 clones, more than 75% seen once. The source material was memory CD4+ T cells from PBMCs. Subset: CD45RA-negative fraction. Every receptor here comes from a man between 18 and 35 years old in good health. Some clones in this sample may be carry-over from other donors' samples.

This chain's CDR3 is CASSVQGSIYNEQFF. CDR3 sequence (DNA): TGTGCCAGCAGCGTACAGGGGTCCATCTACAATGAGCAGTTCTTC. The chain carries TRBV9 and TRBJ2-1; weak D call: TRBD1 (6 bases). The germline V and J ends were trimmed by 1 base and 3 bases, with 11 bases remaining between them. The germline V gene encodes CDR1 SGDLS and CDR2 YYNGEE. This CDR3 region has 15 residues.

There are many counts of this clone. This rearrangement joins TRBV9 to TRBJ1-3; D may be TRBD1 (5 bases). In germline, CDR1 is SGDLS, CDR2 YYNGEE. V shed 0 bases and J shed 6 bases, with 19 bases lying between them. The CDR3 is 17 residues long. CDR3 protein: CASSVVGEGAWENTIYF. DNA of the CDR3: TGTGCCAGCAGCGTAGTAGGGGAGGGAGCCTGGGAAAACACCATATATTTT.

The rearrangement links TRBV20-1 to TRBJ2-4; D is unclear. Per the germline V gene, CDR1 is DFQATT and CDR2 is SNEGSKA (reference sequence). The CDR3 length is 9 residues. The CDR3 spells CNRENIQYF. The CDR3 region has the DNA TGCAACCGCGAGAACATTCAGTACTTC.

CDR3 sequence reads: CASPGVKGGLSNQPQHF. CDR3 coding DNA: TGTGCCAGCCCAGGTGTTAAGGGAGGACTTAGCAATCAGCCCCAGCATTTT. The J gene is TRBJ1-5, the V gene TRBV27; D unresolved. The CDR3 sequence is 17 residues long. Germline V gene data show CDR1 as MNHEY and CDR2 as SMNVEV (reference sequence). V lost 8 bases, J lost 0 bases, and 20 bases lay in between.

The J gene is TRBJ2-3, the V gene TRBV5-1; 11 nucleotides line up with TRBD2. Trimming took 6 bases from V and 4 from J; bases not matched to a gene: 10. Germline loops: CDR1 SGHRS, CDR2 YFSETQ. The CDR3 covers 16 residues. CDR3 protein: CASTHSLAGVPDTQYF. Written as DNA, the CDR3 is TGCGCCAGCACCCATTCACTAGCGGGAGTACCAGATACGCAGTATTTT.

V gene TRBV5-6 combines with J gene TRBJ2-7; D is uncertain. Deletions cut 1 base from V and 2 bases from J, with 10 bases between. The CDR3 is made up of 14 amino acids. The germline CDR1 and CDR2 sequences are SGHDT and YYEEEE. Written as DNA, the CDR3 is TGTGCCAGCAGCTTGTTGGGGTCCACCTACGAGCAGTACTTC. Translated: CASSLLGSTYEQYF.

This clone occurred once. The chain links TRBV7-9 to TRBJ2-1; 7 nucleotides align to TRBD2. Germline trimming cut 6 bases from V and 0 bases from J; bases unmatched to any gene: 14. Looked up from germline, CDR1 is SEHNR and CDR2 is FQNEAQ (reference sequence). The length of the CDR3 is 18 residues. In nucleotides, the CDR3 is TGTGCCAGCAGTGACCCTAGCGGCGGTGGGAGCTCCTACAATGAGCAGTTCTTC. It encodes CASSDPSGGGSSYNEQFF. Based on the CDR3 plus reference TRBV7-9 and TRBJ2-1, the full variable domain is DTGVSQNPRHKITKRGQNVTFRCDPISEHNRLYWYRQTLGQGPEFLTYFQNEAQLEKSRLLSDRFSAERPKGSFSTLEIQRTEQGDSAMYLCASSDPSGGGSSYNEQFFGPGTRLTVL.

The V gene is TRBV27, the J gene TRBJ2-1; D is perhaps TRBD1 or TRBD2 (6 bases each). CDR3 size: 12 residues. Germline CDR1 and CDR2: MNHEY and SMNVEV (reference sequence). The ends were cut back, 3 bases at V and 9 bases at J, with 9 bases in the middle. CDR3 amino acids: CASSLRGAEQFF. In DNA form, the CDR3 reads TGTGCCAGCAGTTTGAGGGGGGCTGAGCAGTTCTTC.

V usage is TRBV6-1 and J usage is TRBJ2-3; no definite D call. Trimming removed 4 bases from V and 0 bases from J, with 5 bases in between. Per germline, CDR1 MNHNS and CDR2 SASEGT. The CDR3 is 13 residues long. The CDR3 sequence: CASSARSTDTQYF. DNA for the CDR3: TGTGCCAGCAGTGCGAGAAGCACAGATACGCAGTATTTT.

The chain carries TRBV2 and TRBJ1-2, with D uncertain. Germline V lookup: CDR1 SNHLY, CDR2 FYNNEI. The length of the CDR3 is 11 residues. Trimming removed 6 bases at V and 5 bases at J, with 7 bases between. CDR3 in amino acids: CASRNVYGYTF. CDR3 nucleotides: TGTGCCAGCAGGAATGTATATGGCTACACCTTC.

CDR3 nucleotides: TGTGCCAGCAGTTTATATACGGGGGGGGCCAATGAGCAGTTCTTC. Protein sequence: CASSLYTGGANEQFF. V is TRBV27 and J is TRBJ2-1, with 8 positions matching TRBD2. Germline V gene data show CDR1 as MNHEY and CDR2 as SMNVEV (reference sequence). This CDR3 is built from 15 residues. V lost 1 base and J lost 6; bases outside the gene matches: 5.

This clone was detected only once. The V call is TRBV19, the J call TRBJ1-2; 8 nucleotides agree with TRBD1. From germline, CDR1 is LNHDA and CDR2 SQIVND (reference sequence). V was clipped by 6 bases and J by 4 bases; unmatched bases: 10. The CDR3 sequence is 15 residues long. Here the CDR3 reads CASSLRQGTVYGYTF. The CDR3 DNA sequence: TGTGCCAGTAGCCTACGACAGGGGACGGTCTATGGCTACACCTTC. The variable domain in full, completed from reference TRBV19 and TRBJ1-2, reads DGGITQSPKYLFRKEGQNVTLSCEQNLNHDAMYWYRQDPGQGLRLIYYSQIVNDFQKGDIAEGYSVSREKKESFPLTVTSAQKNPTAFYLCASSLRQGTVYGYTFGSGTRLTVV.

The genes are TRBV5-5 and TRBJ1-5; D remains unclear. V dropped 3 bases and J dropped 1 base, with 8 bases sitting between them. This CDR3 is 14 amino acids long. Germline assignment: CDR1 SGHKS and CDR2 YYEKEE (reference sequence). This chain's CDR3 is CASSYDYSNQPQHF. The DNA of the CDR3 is TGTGCCAGCAGCTATGACTACAGCAATCAGCCCCAGCATTTT. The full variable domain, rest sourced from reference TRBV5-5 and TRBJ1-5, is DAGVTQSPTHLIKTRGQQVTLRCSPISGHKSVSWYQQVLGQGPQFIFQYYEKEERGRGNFPDRFSARQFPNYSSELNVNALLLGDSALYLCASSYDYSNQPQHFGDGTRLSIL.